Shown below are 9 T cell receptor beta chains from a single sample sequenced in a study of Ad26.COV2.S vaccination and SARS-CoV-2 variants. The treatment: roughly 19 received Ad26.COV2.S at low or high dose, single or two shots; five or six received placebo; per-sample allocation not given. Sampling happened 63 days after the first vaccine or placebo injection. Assay used: immunoSEQ multiplex PCR; TCRdb lists only in-frame clones, some missing. The repertoire includes about 420,000 clones, 88% of them detected once, and about 3.5% sits in the top ten. Here the sequenced sample was peripheral blood, taken in a trial of Ad26.COV2.S vaccine versus placebo. The receptors shown here come from a person between 18 and 65 years old who received the Ad26.COV2.S COVID-19 vaccine or a placebo.

This sequence joins TRBV6-5 and TRBJ1-5; no definite D call. The germline CDR1 and CDR2 sequences are MNHEY and SVGAGI. Trimming removed 9 bases at V and 1 base at J, with 13 bases between. CDR3 length: 14 amino acids. The CDR3: CASTPAGSNQPQHF. CDR3 bases: TGTGCCAGTACCCCCGCGGGGAGCAATCAGCCCCAGCATTTT.

The V and J genes are TRBV27 and TRBJ1-4; 7 bases fit TRBD1. The CDR3 length is 13 residues. Germline V lookup: CDR1 MNHEY, CDR2 SMNVEV (reference sequence). V gave up 5 bases and J gave up 7 bases; unmatched junction bases: 4. CDR3 DNA sequence: TGTGCCAGCAGTCGCCAGGGGGTTGAAAAACTGTTTTTT. It translates to CASSRQGVEKLFF. Looking up the rest from reference TRBV27 and TRBJ1-4 gives the full variable domain: EAQVTQNPRYLITVTGKKLTVTCSQNMNHEYMSWYRQDPGLGLRQIYYSMNVEVTDKGDVPEGYKVSRKEKRNFPLILESPSPNQTSLYFCASSRQGVEKLFFGSGTQLSVL.

The table lists this clone with a count of one. The V and J genes are TRBV30 and TRBJ1-2, with D uncertain. This CDR3 is 11 amino acids long. Trimming stripped 5 bases from V and 1 base from J, with 5 bases between. CDR1 and CDR2 from the germline V gene are GTSNPN and SVGIG (reference sequence). In DNA, the CDR3 is TGTGCCTGGGGCCGTAACTATGGCTACACCTTC. It specifies CAWGRNYGYTF.

The genes are TRBV28 and TRBJ2-3, with 10 bases identical to TRBD1. V shed 11 bases and J 1 base; nucleotides not matched to a gene: 0. The germline V gene has CDR1 MDHEN and CDR2 SYDVKM. This CDR3 is 12 amino acids long. The CDR3 bases are TGTGCCGGGACAGGGGGCACAGATACGCAGTATTTT. It translates to CAGTGGTDTQYF. The full variable domain, in which reference TRBV28 and TRBJ2-3 provide the parts outside the CDR3, is DVKVTQSSRYLVKRTGEKVFLECVQDMDHENMFWYRQDPGLGLRLIYFSYDVKMKEKGDIPEGYSVSREKKERFSLILESASTNQTSMYLCAGTGGTDTQYFGPGTRLTVL.

This rearrangement joins TRBV7-2 to TRBJ1-1; 7 positions agree with TRBD1. Germline V gene data show CDR1 as SGHTA and CDR2 as FQGNSA. The CDR3 length is 13 residues. With 4 bases clipped from V and 3 bases from J, the junction kept 2 bases outside the gene matches. The DNA of the CDR3 is TGTGCCAGCAGCTCTCAGGGGGACACTGAAGCTTTCTTT. It translates to CASSSQGDTEAFF.

The chain couples TRBV6-2 or TRBV6-3 to TRBJ2-7, with D unresolved. CDR3 length: 14 amino acids. CDR1 is MNHEY and CDR2 is SVGEGT in the germline V gene. The V and J ends lost 0 bases and 3 bases respectively, with 9 bases between them. CDR3 protein: CASSYSYPYYEQYF. CDR3 sequence (DNA): TGTGCCAGCAGTTACTCGTATCCGTACTACGAGCAGTACTTC.

The chain combines TRBV7-9 with TRBJ2-3; TRBD2 aligns across 11 bases. The V gene's germline CDR1 is SEHNR and CDR2 FQNEAQ (reference sequence). The CDR3 covers 16 residues. V lost 4 bases and J lost 5; bases outside the gene matches: 8. CDR3 region: CASSSSPSGGKDTQYF. The CDR3 region has the DNA TGTGCCAGCAGCTCCTCACCTAGCGGGGGGAAAGATACGCAGTATTTT.

The chain employs TRBV19 and TRBJ2-7; 9 positions agree with TRBD1. With V trimmed by 5 bases and J by 3 bases, 8 bases remained unmatched. The CDR3 is 15 residues long. The germline gives CDR1 LNHDA, CDR2 SQIVND (reference sequence). The CDR3 DNA sequence: TGTGCCAGTAGTCAGCCGACAGGGGGAATCTACGAGCAGTACTTC. This codes for CASSQPTGGIYEQYF.

This chain joins TRBV9 and TRBJ2-2; tentative D call: TRBD1 (6 bases). V was cut by 4 bases and J by 0 bases, with 22 bases left in between. CDR3 size: 19 residues. Germline V gene data show CDR1 as SGDLS and CDR2 as YYNGEE. The CDR3 DNA reads TGTGCCAGCAGCCCCGAGGCGGGTCAGGGGCCTACGAACACCGGGGAGCTGTTTTTT. Translating it yields CASSPEAGQGPTNTGELFF.